This TCR beta chain was obtained from a study of CD8 T cells in ankylosing spondylitis. Study results and limitations: Within matched ankylosing spondylitis synovial fluid, disease-linked clones were reportedly significantly enriched. Ankylosing spondylitis blood appeared to be characterized by a TCR beta motif of under ten highly homologous variants. Clones linked to disease, bearing a CD8+ phenotype, were relatively rare in peripheral blood. Both synovial fluid and blood in reactive arthritis had previously been reported to carry some motif variants.

Concerning this clonotype: Antigen unknown.

The CDR3 contains 14 residues. From germline, CDR1 is SGHAT and CDR2 FQNNGV. Making the TCR beta libraries involved quantitative 5'-RACE with molecular barcodes. TCRdb itself ran the 5' RACE reads through MiXCR, one entry per CDR3 protein. The repertoire holds a few hundred thousand distinct CDR3 sequences, with about 13% as singletons. The clonotype originates from a male donor with ankylosing spondylitis. Sample: blood, either unsorted or a sorted T cell fraction (not recorded which). The chain couples TRBV11-2 to TRBJ2-7; 12 nucleotides align to TRBD2. CDR3 protein: CASSSGLAGPKLNV. The CDR3 DNA sequence: TGTGCCAGCAGCTCCGGACTAGCGGGGCCCAAGCTGAACGTC.